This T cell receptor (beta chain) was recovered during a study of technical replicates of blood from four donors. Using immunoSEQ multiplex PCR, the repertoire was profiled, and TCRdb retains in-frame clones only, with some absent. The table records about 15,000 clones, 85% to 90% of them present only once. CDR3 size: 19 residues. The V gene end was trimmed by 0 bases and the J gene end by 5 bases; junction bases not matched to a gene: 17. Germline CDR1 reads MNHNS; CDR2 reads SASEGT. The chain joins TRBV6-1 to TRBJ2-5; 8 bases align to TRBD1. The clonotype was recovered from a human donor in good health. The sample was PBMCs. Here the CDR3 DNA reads TGTGCCAGCAGTGAAGCGCTTCGGGGTTCGACAGGGGTTAAGGAGACCCAGTACTTC. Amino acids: CASSEALRGSTGVKETQYF.